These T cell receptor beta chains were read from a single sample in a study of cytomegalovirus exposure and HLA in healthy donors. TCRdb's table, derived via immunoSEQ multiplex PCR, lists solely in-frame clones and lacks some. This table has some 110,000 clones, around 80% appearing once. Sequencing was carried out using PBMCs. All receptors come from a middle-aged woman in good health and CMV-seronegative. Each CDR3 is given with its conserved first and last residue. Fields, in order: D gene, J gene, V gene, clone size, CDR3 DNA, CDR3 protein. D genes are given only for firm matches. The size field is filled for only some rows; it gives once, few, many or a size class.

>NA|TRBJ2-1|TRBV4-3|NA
TGCGCCAGCAGCCCCAAGGAGGCGAGCTCCTACAATGAGCAGTTCTTC
CASSPKEASSYNEQFF
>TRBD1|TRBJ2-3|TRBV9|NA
TGTGCCAGCAGCGTAACAGGTCGTGACAGGGGGCGGGCAGATACGCAGTATTTT
CASSVTGRDRGRADTQYF
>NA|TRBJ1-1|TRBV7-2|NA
TGTGCCAGCAGCCTAGCGACAGGCGCCATAAAGGCACCCTTT
CASSLATGAIKAPF
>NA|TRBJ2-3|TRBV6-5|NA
TGTGCCACCCATGAGAGGTTTTCGTCAGATACGCAGTATTTT
CATHERFSSDTQYF
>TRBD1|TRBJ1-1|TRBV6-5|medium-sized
TGTGCCAGCAGTTACCAGGCGACAGGGGGGTCTGAAGCTTTCTTT
CASSYQATGGSEAFF
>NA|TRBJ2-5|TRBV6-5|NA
TGTGCCAGCAGTTATGCCGTGAGCCAAGAGACCCAGTACTTC
CASSYAVSQETQYF
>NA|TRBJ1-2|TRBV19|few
TGTGCCAGCGAAAGCACAGCCTATGGCTACACCTTC
CASESTAYGYTF
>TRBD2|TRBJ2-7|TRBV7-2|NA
TGTGCCAGCAGCTCGAGACTAGCGGGAGCCTACGAGCAGTACTTC
CASSSRLAGAYEQYF
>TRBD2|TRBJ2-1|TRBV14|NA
TGTGCCAGCAGCCAAGGACTAGCGGGAGGGTACAATGAGCAGTTCTTC
CASSQGLAGGYNEQFF
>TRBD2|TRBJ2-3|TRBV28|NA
TGTGCCACCCTCCAACCTCACGTGGGGGGGGTCACAGATACGCAGTATTTT
CATLQPHVGGVTDTQYF
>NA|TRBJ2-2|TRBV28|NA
TGTGCCAGCAGTTTTGGGGGGTCCGGGGAGCTGTTTTTT
CASSFGGSGELFF
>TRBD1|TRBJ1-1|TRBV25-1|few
TGTGCCAGCAGCTTTCGGACAGGGACCGAAGCTTTCTTT
CASSFRTGTEAFF
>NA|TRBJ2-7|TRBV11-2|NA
TGTGCCAGCAGCTTAGAATTGAGTTACGAGCAGTACTTC
CASSLELSYEQYF
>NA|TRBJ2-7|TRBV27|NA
TGTGCCAGCAGTTTGAGTCAGGGGAGCAACTACGAGCAGTACTTC
CASSLSQGSNYEQYF
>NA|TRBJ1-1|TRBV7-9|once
TGTGCCAGCAGCTCATGGTCGGGGGTTGGGATGAACACTGAAGCTTTCTTT
CASSSWSGVGMNTEAFF
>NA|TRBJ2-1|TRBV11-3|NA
TGTGCCAGCAGCTTAGGTCAACGCGGCTACAATGAGCAGTTCTTC
CASSLGQRGYNEQFF
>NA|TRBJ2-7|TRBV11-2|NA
TGTGCCAGCAGCTTAGAAGCGGACAGCTCCTACGAGCAGTACTTC
CASSLEADSSYEQYF
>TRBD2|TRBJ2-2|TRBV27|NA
TGTGCCAGCAGTTTACCTAGCGGAGGGGATCTCGGGGAGCTGTTTTTT
CASSLPSGGDLGELFF
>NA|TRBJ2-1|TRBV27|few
TGTGCCAGCAGTTGGGACTTTACCTACAATGAGCAGTTCTTC
CASSWDFTYNEQFF
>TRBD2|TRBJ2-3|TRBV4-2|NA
TGTGCCAGCAGCCAAGAACAGCGGGAGGTTACCGATACGCAGTATTTT
CASSQEQREVTDTQYF
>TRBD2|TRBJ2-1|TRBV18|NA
TGTGCCAGCTCAACAATGTCCGGGACTAGCGGCTACAATGAGCAGTTCTTC
CASSTMSGTSGYNEQFF
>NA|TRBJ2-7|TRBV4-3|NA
TGCGCCAGCAGCAGGGACACAATCTACGAGCAGTACTTC
CASSRDTIYEQYF
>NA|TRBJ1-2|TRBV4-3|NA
TGCGCCAGCAGCCCGCGGGCGGGGGGTACCTATGGCTACACCTTC
CASSPRAGGTYGYTF
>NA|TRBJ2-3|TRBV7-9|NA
TGTGCCAGCAGCTTACTTATCGTGCGGGATGGCACAGATACGCAGTATTTT
CASSLLIVRDGTDTQYF
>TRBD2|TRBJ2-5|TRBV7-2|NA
TGTGCCAGCAGCCCATCTAGCGGCCAAGAGACCCAGTACTTC
CASSPSSGQETQYF
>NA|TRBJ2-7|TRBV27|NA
TGTGCCAGCAGTTACTCAGGAATAAACGAGCAGTACTTC
CASSYSGINEQYF
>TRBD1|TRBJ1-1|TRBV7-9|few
TGTGCCAGCAGCCTTAACAGGGGACTGAGGGACACTGAAGCTTTCTTT
CASSLNRGLRDTEAFF
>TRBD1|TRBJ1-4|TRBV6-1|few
TGTGCCAGCAGTGAAGGACAGGGGTTTGAAAAACTGTTTTTT
CASSEGQGFEKLFF
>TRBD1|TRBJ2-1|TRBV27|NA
TGTGCCAGCAGCCTCAGACAGGGGAGCTACAATGAGCAGTTCTTC
CASSLRQGSYNEQFF
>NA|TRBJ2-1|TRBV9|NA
TGTGCCAGCAGCGTAGCTACTAGGCTTAATAATGAGCAGTTCTTC
CASSVATRLNNEQFF
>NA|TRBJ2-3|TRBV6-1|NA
TGTGCCAGCAGTGACGGAAGGACTCCCACAGATACGCAGTATTTT
CASSDGRTPTDTQYF
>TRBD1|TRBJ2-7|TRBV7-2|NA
TGTGCCAGCAGCTTAGAACAGGGGACATCAGTGTACTTC
CASSLEQGTSVYF
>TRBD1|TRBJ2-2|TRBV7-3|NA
TGTGCCAGCAGCTCCTCCGGGACAGACACCGGGGAGCTGTTTTTT
CASSSSGTDTGELFF
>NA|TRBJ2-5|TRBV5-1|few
TGCGCCAGCAGCTTGGGCCTCGGCCGACAGCAAGAGACCCAGTACTTC
CASSLGLGRQQETQYF
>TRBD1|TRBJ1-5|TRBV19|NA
TGTGCCAGTAAGAGACAGGGGGAGGGAAATCAGCCCCAGCATTTT
CASKRQGEGNQPQHF
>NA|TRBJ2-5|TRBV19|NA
TGTGCCAGTAGCCCGGGAGCATTCCAAGAGACCCAGTACTTC
CASSPGAFQETQYF
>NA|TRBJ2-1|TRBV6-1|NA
TGTGCCAGCAGCCCCGAAGCCGGGACACTAAATGAGCAGTTCTTC
CASSPEAGTLNEQFF
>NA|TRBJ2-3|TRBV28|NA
TGTGCCAGCAGTTCTTCCCTAGTGACAGATACGCAGTATTTT
CASSSSLVTDTQYF
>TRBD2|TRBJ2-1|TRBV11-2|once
TGTGCCAGCAGCTTGGCGGGAGCGAGCTCCTACAATGAGCAGTTCTTC
CASSLAGASSYNEQFF
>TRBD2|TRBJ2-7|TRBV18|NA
TGTGCCAGCTCTTCCTCGACTAGCGGGAGGGCCGCCCACGAGCAGTACTTC
CASSSSTSGRAAHEQYF
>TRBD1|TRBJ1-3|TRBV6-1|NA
TGTGCCAGCAGGACCCAGGGGGCTGGGAACACCATATATTTT
CASRTQGAGNTIYF
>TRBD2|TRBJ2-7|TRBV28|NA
TGTGCCAGCAGTTCTAGCGGGAGCTCCTACGAGCAGTACTTC
CASSSSGSSYEQYF